A selection of T cell receptor beta chains follows, all from one sample in a study of cytomegalovirus exposure and HLA in healthy donors. Here immunoSEQ multiplex PCR was the method, and the copy in TCRdb shows in-frame clones only, minus some. The table includes about 140,000 clones, around three fifths detected once. Sequences were obtained from PBMCs. Every receptor here comes from a male donor in good health and CMV-seronegative. The CDR3 runs from the conserved cysteine through the conserved F or W. A D gene is named only where the DNA matches it firmly. Not all rows give a size; the values are once, few, many and, for expanded clones, a class.

>TRBV5-4|-|TRBJ1-1|-
CASSPIWGENTEAFF
TGTGCCAGCAGCCCTATTTGGGGGGAGAACACTGAAGCTTTCTTT
>TRBV4-3|few|TRBJ2-3|TRBD1
CASSQQGGGQGIDTQYF
TGCGCCAGCAGCCAACAAGGGGGGGGACAGGGGATTGATACGCAGTATTTT
>TRBV28|few|TRBJ1-5|-
CASSPGDSNQPQHF
TGTGCCAGCAGTCCCGGGGATAGCAATCAGCCCCAGCATTTT
>TRBV10-3|-|TRBJ1-2|-
CAITTGFTDYGYTF
TGTGCCATCACAACAGGGTTTACGGACTATGGCTACACCTTC
>TRBV2|-|TRBJ1-5|-
CASSESRLSNQPQHF
TGTGCCAGCAGTGAATCTAGACTTAGCAATCAGCCCCAGCATTTT
>TRBV5-4|few|TRBJ2-3|TRBD2
CASSMRLAGAVTDTQYF
TGTGCCAGCAGCATGCGGCTAGCGGGGGCTGTCACAGATACGCAGTATTTT
>TRBV5-4|-|TRBJ1-6|TRBD1
CASRSNRGTYNSPLHF
TGTGCCAGCAGGTCTAACAGGGGAACCTATAATTCACCCCTCCACTTC
>TRBV4-1|-|TRBJ2-5|-
CASSLLMRETQYF
TGCGCCAGCAGCCTCCTAATGCGGGAGACCCAGTACTTC
>TRBV9|few|TRBJ2-3|TRBD2
CASSVSGGLLDTQYF
TGTGCCAGCAGCGTCAGCGGGGGGCTGCTAGATACGCAGTATTTT
>TRBV5-1|once|TRBJ2-2|-
CASSLEYGRNTGELFF
TGCGCCAGCAGCTTGGAATACGGGAGGAACACCGGGGAGCTGTTTTTT
>TRBV5-4|-|TRBJ1-2|-
CASSSTSGDYYGYTF
TGTGCCAGCAGCTCAACCTCCGGGGATTACTATGGCTACACCTTC
>TRBV7-3|-|TRBJ1-2|TRBD1
CASSSTGGNYGYTF
TGTGCCAGCAGCTCGACAGGGGGAAACTATGGCTACACCTTC
>TRBV7-6|-|TRBJ2-3|TRBD1
CASSSRQGGTTDTQYF
TGTGCCAGCAGCAGTCGACAGGGGGGGACCACAGATACGCAGTATTTT
>TRBV13|many|TRBJ1-4|-
CASSHSQEHSEKLFF
TGTGCCAGCAGCCATTCTCAGGAACATAGTGAAAAACTGTTTTTT
>TRBV7-2|-|TRBJ1-2|-
CASSPGAASAYGYPF
TGTGCCAGCAGCCCTGGGGCCGCGTCAGCCTATGGCTACCCCTTC
>TRBV29-1|-|TRBJ1-1|TRBD1
CSVEGRQGARRAFF
TGCAGCGTTGAAGGGCGGCAGGGGGCTCGGAGAGCTTTCTTT